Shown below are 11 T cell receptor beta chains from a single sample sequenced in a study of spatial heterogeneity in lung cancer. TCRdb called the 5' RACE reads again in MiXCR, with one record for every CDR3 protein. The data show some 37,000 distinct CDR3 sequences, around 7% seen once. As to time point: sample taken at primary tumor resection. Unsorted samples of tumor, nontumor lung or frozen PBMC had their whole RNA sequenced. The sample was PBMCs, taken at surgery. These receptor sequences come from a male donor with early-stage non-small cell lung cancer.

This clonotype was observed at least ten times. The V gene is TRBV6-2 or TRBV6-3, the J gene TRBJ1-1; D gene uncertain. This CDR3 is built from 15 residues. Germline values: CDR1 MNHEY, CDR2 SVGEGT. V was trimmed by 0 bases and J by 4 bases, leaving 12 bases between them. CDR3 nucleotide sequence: TGTGCCAGCAGTTACTCGTTCGGGTTCAGCACTGAAGCTTTCTTT. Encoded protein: CASSYSFGFSTEAFF.

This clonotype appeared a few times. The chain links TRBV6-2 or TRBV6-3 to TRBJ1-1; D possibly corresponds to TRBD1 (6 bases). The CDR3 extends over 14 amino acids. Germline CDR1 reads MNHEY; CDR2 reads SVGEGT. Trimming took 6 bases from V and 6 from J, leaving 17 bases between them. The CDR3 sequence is CASRTGTPGPEAFF. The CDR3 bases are TGTGCCAGCAGAACCGGGACACCAGGCCCTGAAGCTTTCTTT.

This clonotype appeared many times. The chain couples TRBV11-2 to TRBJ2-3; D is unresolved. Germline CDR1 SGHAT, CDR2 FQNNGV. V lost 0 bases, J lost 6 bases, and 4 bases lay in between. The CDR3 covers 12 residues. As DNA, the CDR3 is TGTGCCAGCAGCTTAGAACCGGATACGCAGTATTTT. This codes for CASSLEPDTQYF.

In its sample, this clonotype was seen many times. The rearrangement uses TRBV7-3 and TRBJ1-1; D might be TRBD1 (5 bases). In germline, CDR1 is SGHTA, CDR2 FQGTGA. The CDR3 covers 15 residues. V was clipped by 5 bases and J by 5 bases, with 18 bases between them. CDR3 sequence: CASSPVGGSKTEAFF. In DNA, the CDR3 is TGTGCCAGCAGCCCCGTCGGGGGGTCGAAGACTGAAGCTTTCTTT.

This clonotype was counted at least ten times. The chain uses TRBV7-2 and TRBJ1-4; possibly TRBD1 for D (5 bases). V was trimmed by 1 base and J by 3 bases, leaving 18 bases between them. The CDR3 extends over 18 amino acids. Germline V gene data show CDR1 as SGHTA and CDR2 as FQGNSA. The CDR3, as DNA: TGTGCCAGCAGCTTAGGGGAGACAGTCATAAGGGCTAATGAAAAACTGTTTTTT. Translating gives CASSLGETVIRANEKLFF.

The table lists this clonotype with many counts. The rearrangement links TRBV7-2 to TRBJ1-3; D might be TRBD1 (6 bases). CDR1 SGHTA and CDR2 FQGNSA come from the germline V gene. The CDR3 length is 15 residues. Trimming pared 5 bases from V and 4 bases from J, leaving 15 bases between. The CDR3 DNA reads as TGTGCCAGCAGCGTGGACAGTCGTCAAGGAAACACCATATATTTT. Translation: CASSVDSRQGNTIYF.

The CDR3 is CASSLRGRLAEITDTQYF. For the CDR3, the DNA is TGTGCCAGCAGCTTAAGGGGGCGGCTAGCTGAAATCACAGATACGCAGTATTTT. This chain uses TRBV7-3 with TRBJ2-3; maybe TRBD1 (6 bases). Deletions cut 1 base from V and 2 bases from J, with 19 bases between. The germline V gene has CDR1 SGHTA and CDR2 FQGTGA. The CDR3 spans 18 residues.

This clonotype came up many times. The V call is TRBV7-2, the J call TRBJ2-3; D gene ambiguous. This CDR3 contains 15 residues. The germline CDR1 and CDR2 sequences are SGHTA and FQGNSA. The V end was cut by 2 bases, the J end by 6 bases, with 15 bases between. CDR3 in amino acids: CASSLTVSGRDTQYF. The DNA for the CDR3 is TGTGCCAGCAGCTTAACGGTCTCCGGACGTGATACGCAGTATTTT.

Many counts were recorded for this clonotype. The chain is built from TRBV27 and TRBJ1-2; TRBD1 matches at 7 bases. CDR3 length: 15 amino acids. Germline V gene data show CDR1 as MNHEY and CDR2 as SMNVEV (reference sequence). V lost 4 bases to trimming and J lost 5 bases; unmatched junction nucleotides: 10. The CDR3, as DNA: TGTGCCAGCAGTTCCCTACAGGGGCCGATATATGGCTACACCTTC. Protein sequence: CASSSLQGPIYGYTF.

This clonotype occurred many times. CDR3 loop: CASRPGGSNQPQHF. DNA for the CDR3: TGTGCCAGCAGACCAGGGGGTAGCAATCAGCCCCAGCATTTT. The V call is TRBV6-2 or TRBV6-3, the J call TRBJ1-5, with 7 bases matching TRBD1. The V gene end was trimmed by 6 bases and the J gene end by 0 bases; junction bases not matched to a gene: 2. The CDR3 extends over 14 amino acids. Germline V gene lookup returns CDR1 MNHEY and CDR2 SVGEGT.

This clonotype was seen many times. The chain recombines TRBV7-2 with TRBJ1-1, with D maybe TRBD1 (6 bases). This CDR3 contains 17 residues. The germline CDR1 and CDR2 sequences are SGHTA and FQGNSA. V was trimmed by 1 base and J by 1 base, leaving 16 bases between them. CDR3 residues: CASSLGQEATPNTEAFF. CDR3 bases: TGTGCCAGCAGCTTAGGACAGGAGGCGACACCGAACACTGAAGCTTTCTTT.